Listed below are T cell receptor beta chains from one sample, sequenced in a study of blood T cell repertoires in COVID-19. Libraries were prepared by immunoSEQ multiplex PCR; TCRdb keeps only in-frame clonotypes and omits some of them. The sample carries a few hundred thousand clones, roughly 90% recorded once. The sequenced sample was peripheral blood. Receptors were obtained from a woman in her twenties or thirties with COVID-19, enrolled during active disease. Both conserved end residues are trimmed from each CDR3. Each record gives: CDR3 protein, V gene.

CDR3: ASSKGPSGVEETQY
V: TRBV21-1

CDR3: ATSDGAVVQETQY
V: TRBV24-1

CDR3: ASSSDFPANVLT
V: TRBV7-9

CDR3: ASSLDFYNEQF
V: TRBV6-5

CDR3: ASSLLRAEAF
V: TRBV2

CDR3: ASSLAQTSGGYQETQY
V: TRBV7-9

CDR3: ASSKLAGHNSPLH
V: TRBV21-1

CDR3: ASSDPGQGGETQY
V: TRBV7-7

CDR3: ASSRQGNTGELF
V: TRBV27

CDR3: ASRSSVGGEKNTGELF
V: TRBV10-1

CDR3: ASSLSAGNGYT
V: TRBV27

CDR3: ASSFNQVDTQY
V: TRBV11-3

CDR3: ASNLAGETGELF
V: TRBV6-6

CDR3: ASNSGGSYEQY
V: TRBV19

CDR3: ASKGIQGSNGYT
V: TRBV19

CDR3: ATSTLGTSWETQY
V: TRBV15

CDR3: SARGLSGSNEQF
V: TRBV20-1

CDR3: ASSLVAQPDNEQF
V: TRBV5-1

CDR3: ASSLAQNTGELF
V: TRBV5-1

CDR3: ASSPRNDRDYGYT
V: TRBV7-8

CDR3: ASSSELRVNYGYT
V: TRBV5-6

CDR3: ATPGYEGYT
V: TRBV11-2

CDR3: ASSRSSGTGTEAF
V: TRBV27

CDR3: ASSSRGVATNEKLF
V: TRBV7-8

CDR3: ASSEFGGSSPLH
V: TRBV25-1

CDR3: AIGGGAEAF
V: TRBV10-3

CDR3: ATRAAGEAF
V: TRBV4-2

CDR3: ASSSDREGLH
V: TRBV5-4

CDR3: ASSDTSGGETQY
V: TRBV19

CDR3: ASSRQFTGELF
V: TRBV11-3

CDR3: ASSQDSGYYGYT
V: TRBV4-2

CDR3: SVRRGVGTDTQY
V: TRBV29-1

CDR3: ASSIGVDYGYT
V: TRBV19

CDR3: ASSPGDVNTEAF
V: TRBV7-8

CDR3: AISEPAARGNEQF
V: TRBV10-3

CDR3: ASRPNSGGHYNEQF
V: TRBV14

CDR3: ASSLGPGGSAYNEQF
V: TRBV5-4

CDR3: ASRTPPGFLEF
V: TRBV4-3

CDR3: ATSDGATGNSNQPQH
V: TRBV24-1

CDR3: ASSPGTSLPNEQF
V: TRBV19

CDR3: ASSTNRRSEKLF
V: TRBV19

CDR3: ASSPDRSYNEQF
V: TRBV7-2

CDR3: ASSYSRDRPNTEAF
V: TRBV6-2/TRBV6-3

CDR3: ASRKADEQF
V: TRBV11-2

CDR3: SVVGTRGPTEAF
V: TRBV29-1

CDR3: ASYEGAHTEAF
V: TRBV19

CDR3: ASSTPTVSTDTQY
V: TRBV7-6

CDR3: ASSLAGTGSSYEQY
V: TRBV6-5

CDR3: ASSVHGQLNQPQH
V: TRBV9

CDR3: ASSYEAGGGNEQF
V: TRBV6-5

CDR3: ASSETGGGTDTQY
V: TRBV6-4

CDR3: ARLRQGYQPQH
V: TRBV5-1